The 5 T cell receptor beta chains listed next were all sequenced from one sample in a study of cytomegalovirus exposure and HLA in healthy donors. The PCR had 60 Vbeta and 13 Jbeta primers. Here immunoSEQ multiplex PCR was the method, and the copy in TCRdb shows in-frame clones only, minus some. The sample shows about 76,000 clones, roughly 82% of them seen only once. The specimen sequenced was PBMCs. The source of these receptors is a male donor in good health and CMV-seropositive.

The gene calls are TRBV27 and TRBJ2-5; possible D gene TRBD2, 6 bases. Trimming took 4 bases from V and 5 from J, leaving 8 bases between them. The CDR3 extends over 12 amino acids. The V gene's germline CDR1 is MNHEY and CDR2 SMNVEV (reference sequence). The CDR3 bases are TGTGCCAGCAGTTCTGGGGGGGAGACCCAGTACTTC. Protein product: CASSSGGETQYF.

This sequence joins TRBV18 and TRBJ1-2; 8 positions match TRBD1. Germline CDR1 KGHSH, CDR2 LQKENI. Unmatched junction bases numbered 7, after V lost 2 bases and J lost 8 bases. This CDR3 has 14 amino acids. This CDR3 is CASSPKRQGIGYTF. CDR3 nucleotides: TGTGCCAGCTCACCAAAAAGACAGGGGATCGGCTACACCTTC.

V is TRBV19 and J is TRBJ2-7, with TRBD1 as a possible D gene (7 bases). The CDR3 is made up of 15 amino acids. Germline lookup yields CDR1 LNHDA and CDR2 SQIVND (reference sequence). Trimming removed 5 bases from V and 3 bases from J, with 17 bases in between. CDR3 in amino acids: CASSLSQGGGYEQYF. CDR3 DNA: TGTGCCAGTAGTCTGAGTCAGGGGGGCGGCTACGAGCAGTACTTC.

The rearrangement uses TRBV18 and TRBJ2-7; 10 bases align to TRBD1. The CDR3 spans 21 residues. Germline lookup yields CDR1 KGHSH and CDR2 LQKENI. The V gene end was trimmed by 3 bases and the J gene end by 1 base; junction bases not matched to a gene: 21. The CDR3 spells CASSPDFTNGQGVLGSYEQYF. For the CDR3, the DNA is TGTGCCAGCTCACCCGACTTCACGAATGGACAGGGGGTCTTAGGATCCTACGAGCAGTACTTC.

This clone has just one count. The chain carries TRBV19 and TRBJ2-5, with 7 bases matching TRBD2. This CDR3 region has 13 residues. V dropped 3 bases and J dropped 11; count of bases not matched to a gene: 9. Germline assignment: CDR1 LNHDA and CDR2 SQIVND (reference sequence). As DNA, the CDR3 is TGTGCCAGTAGTATGGGGACTACTTTTGAGCAGTACTTC. Its protein product is CASSMGTTFEQYF.